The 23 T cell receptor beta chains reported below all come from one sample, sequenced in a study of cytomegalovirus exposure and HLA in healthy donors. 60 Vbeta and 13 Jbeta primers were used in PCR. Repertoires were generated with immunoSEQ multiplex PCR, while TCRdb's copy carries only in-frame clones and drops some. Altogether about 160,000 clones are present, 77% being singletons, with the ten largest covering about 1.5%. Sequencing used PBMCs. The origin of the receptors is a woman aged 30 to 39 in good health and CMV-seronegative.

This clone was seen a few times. The CDR3 loop is CASSPRLAGGQDTQYF. CDR3 bases: TGTGCCAGCAGCCCCCGGCTAGCGGGGGGTCAAGATACGCAGTATTTT. This rearrangement joins TRBV5-4 to TRBJ2-3; 11 nucleotides line up with TRBD2. Per germline, CDR1 SGHNT and CDR2 YYREEE (reference sequence). V dropped 4 bases and J dropped 5; count of bases not matched to a gene: 9. This CDR3 has 16 amino acids.

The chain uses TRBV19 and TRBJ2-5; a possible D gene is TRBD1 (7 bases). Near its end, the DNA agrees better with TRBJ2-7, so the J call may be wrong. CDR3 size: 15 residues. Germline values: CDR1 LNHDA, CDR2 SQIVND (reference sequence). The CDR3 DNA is TGTGCCAGTAGTATAGGGGCGGGACAGACCTACGAGCAGTACTTC. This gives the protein CASSIGAGQTYEQYF.

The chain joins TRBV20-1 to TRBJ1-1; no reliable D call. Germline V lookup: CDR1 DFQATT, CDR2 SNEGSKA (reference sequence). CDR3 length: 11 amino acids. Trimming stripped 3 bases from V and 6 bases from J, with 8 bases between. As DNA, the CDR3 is TGCAGTGCTAGTCGACTCGCTGAAGCTTTCTTT. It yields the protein CSASRLAEAFF.

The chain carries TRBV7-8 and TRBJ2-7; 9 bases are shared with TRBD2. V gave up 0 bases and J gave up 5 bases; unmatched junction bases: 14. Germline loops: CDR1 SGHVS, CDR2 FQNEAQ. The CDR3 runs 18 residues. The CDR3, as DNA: TGTGCCAGCAGCTTAGCGAACCCCCTTGGACTAGCGTATAACGAGCAGTACTTC. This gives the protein CASSLANPLGLAYNEQYF.

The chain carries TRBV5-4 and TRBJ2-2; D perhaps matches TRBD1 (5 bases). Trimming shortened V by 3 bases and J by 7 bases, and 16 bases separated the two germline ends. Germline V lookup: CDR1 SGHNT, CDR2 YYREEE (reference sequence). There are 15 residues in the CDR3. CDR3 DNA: TGTGCCAGCAGCTCAGGGAAAACGGATCACGGGGAGCTGTTTTTT. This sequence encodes CASSSGKTDHGELFF.

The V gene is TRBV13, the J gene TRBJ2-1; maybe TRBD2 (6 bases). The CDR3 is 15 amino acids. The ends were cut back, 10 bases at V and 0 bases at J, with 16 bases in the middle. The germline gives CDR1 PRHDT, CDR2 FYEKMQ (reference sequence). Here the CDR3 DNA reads TGTGCCACTACGAGGCGGGGAAGCTCCTACAATGAGCAGTTCTTC. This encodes CATTRRGSSYNEQFF.

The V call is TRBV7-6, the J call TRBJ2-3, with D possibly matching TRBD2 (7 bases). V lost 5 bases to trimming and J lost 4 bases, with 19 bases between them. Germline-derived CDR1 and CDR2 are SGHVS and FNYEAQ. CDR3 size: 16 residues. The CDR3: CASSPFAGATADTQYF. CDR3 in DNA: TGTGCCAGCAGCCCTTTTGCGGGGGCTACAGCAGATACGCAGTATTTT.

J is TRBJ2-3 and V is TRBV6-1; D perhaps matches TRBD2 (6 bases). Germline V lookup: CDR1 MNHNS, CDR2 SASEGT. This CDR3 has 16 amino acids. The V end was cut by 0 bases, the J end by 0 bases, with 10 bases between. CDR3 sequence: CASSEARTTSTDTQYF. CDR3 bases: TGTGCCAGCAGTGAAGCCCGGACTACAAGCACAGATACGCAGTATTTT.

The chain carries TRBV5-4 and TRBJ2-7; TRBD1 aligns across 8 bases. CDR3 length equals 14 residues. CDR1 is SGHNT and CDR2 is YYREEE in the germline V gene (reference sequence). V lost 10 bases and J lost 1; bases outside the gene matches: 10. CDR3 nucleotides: TGTGCCTTCCGGTGGACAGGGAGGTCCTACGAGCAGTACTTC. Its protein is CAFRWTGRSYEQYF. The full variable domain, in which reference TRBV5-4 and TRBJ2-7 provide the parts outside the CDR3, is ETGVTQSPTHLIKTRGQQVTLRCSSQSGHNTVSWYQQALGQGPQFIFQYYREEENGRGNFPPRFSGLQFPNYSSELNVNALELDDSALYLCAFRWTGRSYEQYFGPGTRLTVT.

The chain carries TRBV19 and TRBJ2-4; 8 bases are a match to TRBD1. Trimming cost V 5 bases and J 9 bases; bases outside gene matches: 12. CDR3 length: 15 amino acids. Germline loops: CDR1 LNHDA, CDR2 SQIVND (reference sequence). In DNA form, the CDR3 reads TGTGCCAGTAGTCTCCGGACATCCAGGGGGCGCATTCAGTACTTC. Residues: CASSLRTSRGRIQYF.

CDR3: CAWSPNYFYEQYF. As DNA, the CDR3 is TGTGCCTGGAGCCCGAACTACTTCTACGAGCAGTACTTC. The rearrangement links TRBV30 to TRBJ2-5; D ambiguous. Judging by the DNA end, TRBJ2-7 fits better; the J call may be wrong. The CDR3 length is 13 residues. The germline V gene encodes CDR1 GTSNPN and CDR2 SVGIG (reference sequence).

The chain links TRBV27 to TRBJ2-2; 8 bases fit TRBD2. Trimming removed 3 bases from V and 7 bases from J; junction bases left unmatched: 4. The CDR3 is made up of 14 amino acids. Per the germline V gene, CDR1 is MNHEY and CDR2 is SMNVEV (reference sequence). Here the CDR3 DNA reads TGTGCCAGCAGTTTCGGACTAGCCGGCGGGGAGCTGTTTTTT. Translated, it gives CASSFGLAGGELFF.

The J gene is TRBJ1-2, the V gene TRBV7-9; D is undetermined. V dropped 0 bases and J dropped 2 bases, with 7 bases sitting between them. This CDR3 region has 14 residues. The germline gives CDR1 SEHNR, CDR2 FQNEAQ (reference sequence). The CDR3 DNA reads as TGTGCCAGCAGCTTAGCGGGCAGCAACTATGGCTACACCTTC. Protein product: CASSLAGSNYGYTF.

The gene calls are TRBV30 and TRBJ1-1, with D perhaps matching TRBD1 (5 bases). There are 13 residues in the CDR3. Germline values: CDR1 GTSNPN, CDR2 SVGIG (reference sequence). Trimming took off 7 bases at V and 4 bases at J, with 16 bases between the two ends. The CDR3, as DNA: TGTGCCTATGCTTTCGGGACTGTCACTGAAGCTTTCTTT. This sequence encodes CAYAFGTVTEAFF.

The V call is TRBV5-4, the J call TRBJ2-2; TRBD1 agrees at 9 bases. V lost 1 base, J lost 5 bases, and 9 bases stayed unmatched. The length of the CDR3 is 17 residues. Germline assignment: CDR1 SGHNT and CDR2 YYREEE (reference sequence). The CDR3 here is CASSLRYGTGKTGELFF. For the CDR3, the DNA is TGTGCCAGCAGCTTGAGATATGGGACAGGGAAAACCGGGGAGCTGTTTTTT.

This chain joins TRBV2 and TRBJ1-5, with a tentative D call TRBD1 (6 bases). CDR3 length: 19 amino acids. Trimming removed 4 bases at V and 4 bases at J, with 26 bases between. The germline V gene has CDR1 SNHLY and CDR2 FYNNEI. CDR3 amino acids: CASSVERERGIQMNQPQHF. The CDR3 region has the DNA TGTGCCAGCAGTGTCGAGAGAGAAAGGGGGATACAGATGAATCAGCCCCAGCATTTT.

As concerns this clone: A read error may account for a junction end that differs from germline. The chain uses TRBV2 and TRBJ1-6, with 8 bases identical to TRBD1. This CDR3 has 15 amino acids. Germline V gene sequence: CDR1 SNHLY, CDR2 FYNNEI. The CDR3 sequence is CASREAGGDNSPLHF. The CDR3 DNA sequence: TGTGCCAGCAGAGAAGCAGGGGGCGACAATTCACCCCTCCACTTT.

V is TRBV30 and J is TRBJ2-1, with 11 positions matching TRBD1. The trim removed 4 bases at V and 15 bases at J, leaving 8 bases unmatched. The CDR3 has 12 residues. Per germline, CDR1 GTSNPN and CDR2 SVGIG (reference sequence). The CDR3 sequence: CAWIEDGTGGFF. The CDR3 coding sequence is TGTGCCTGGATTGAGGATGGGACAGGGGGGTTCTTC.

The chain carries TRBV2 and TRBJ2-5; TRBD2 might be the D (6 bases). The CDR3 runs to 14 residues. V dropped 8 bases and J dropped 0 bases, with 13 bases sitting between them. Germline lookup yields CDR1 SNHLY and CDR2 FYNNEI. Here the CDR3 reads CASSTSRYQETQYF. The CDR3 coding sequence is TGTGCCAGCTCGACTAGTCGGTACCAAGAGACCCAGTACTTC.

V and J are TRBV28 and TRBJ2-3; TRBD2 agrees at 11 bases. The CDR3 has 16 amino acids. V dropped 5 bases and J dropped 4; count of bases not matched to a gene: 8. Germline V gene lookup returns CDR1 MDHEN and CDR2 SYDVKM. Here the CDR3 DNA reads TGTGCCAGCAGTGTTATAGCGGGAGGGCCCCCAGATACGCAGTATTTT. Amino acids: CASSVIAGGPPDTQYF.

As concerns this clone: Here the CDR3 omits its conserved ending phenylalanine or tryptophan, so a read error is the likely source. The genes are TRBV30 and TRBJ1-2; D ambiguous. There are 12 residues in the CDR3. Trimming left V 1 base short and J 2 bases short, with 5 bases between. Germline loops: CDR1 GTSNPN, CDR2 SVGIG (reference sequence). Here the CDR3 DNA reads TGTGCCTGGAGTGGGAGGAACTATGGCTACACCCTC. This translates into CAWSGRNYGYTL.

CDR3 coding DNA: TGCGCCAGCAGCTTGGTTTCCAGCTCTGGGGCCAACGTCCTGACTTTC. Amino acid sequence: CASSLVSSSGANVLTF. The gene calls are TRBV5-1 and TRBJ2-6; D uncertain. V dropped 0 bases and J dropped 0 bases, with 7 bases sitting between them. Germline assignment: CDR1 SGHRS and CDR2 YFSETQ. The CDR3 length is 16 residues. Using reference TRBV5-1 and TRBJ2-6 for the parts outside the CDR3, the full variable domain is KAGVTQTPRYLIKTRGQQVTLSCSPISGHRSVSWYQQTPGQGLQFLFEYFSETQRNKGNFPGRFSGRQFSNSRSEMNVSTLELGDSALYLCASSLVSSSGANVLTFGAGSRLTVL.

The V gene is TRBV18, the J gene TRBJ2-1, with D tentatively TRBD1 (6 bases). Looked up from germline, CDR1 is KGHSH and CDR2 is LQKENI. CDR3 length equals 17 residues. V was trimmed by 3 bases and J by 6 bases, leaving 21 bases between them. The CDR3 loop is CASSPQILGGSSNEQFF. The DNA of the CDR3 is TGTGCCAGCTCACCCCAAATACTAGGGGGAAGCAGCAATGAGCAGTTCTTC.